Here is one T cell receptor beta chain with its context. Its antigen remains unknown. This CDR3 is 16 amino acids long. J gave up 5 bases and V 2 bases, and 10 bases lay outside the gene matches. Unique molecular identifiers featured in each of the TCR beta cDNA libraries. TCRdb re-called the PCR reads through MiXCR, storing one row per CDR3 protein. The data show roughly 600,000 distinct CDR3 sequences, about 44% seen once. The data belong to a study of post-analysis software for immune sequencing data. Study findings and constraints: Relative to controls, patients had a handful of TRBV segments at higher frequency, with TRBV5-6, TRBV5-1 and TRBV20-1 among these.

The sequence was obtained from a girl under 18 with multiple sclerosis. The V and J genes are TRBV12-3 or TRBV12-4 and TRBJ2-5, with TRBD1 matching over 8 bases. Sequenced sample: blood. The CDR3 DNA follows: TGTGCCAGCAGTTTACCCTGGGCAGGGGGCCATGAGACCCAGTACTTC. This sequence encodes CASSLPWAGGHETQYF.